Listed here are 31 T cell receptor beta chains from one sample, sequenced in a study of T cells after yellow fever vaccination. One entry per CDR3 protein, called by TCRdb with MiXCR from the 5' RACE reads. Of hundreds of thousands of distinct CDR3 sequences listed, 9% to 15% were seen once; the top ten hold about 15%. Sequences were derived from PBMCs, sampled on the day of the yellow fever booster vaccination. These receptors all come from a man aged 30 to 39 who received the YFV17D yellow fever vaccine.

The rearrangement uses TRBV12-3 or TRBV12-4 and TRBJ1-2; perhaps TRBD1 as D (5 bases). The V end was cut by 3 bases, the J end by 2 bases, with 10 bases between. This CDR3 contains 14 residues. The CDR3 DNA follows: TGTGCCAGCAGTTTCCGGGGGGTAAACTATGGCTACACCTTC. It codes for CASSFRGVNYGYTF.

A few counts support this clonotype. The J gene is TRBJ2-2, the V gene TRBV7-2; TRBD1 agrees at 7 bases. This CDR3 spans 16 amino acids. Germline values: CDR1 SGHTA, CDR2 FQGNSA. The J segment lost 6 bases and the V segment lost 5 bases, leaving 12 bases of the junction unmatched. The CDR3 spells CASSLDRASISGELFF. CDR3 nucleotide sequence: TGTGCCAGCAGCCTAGACAGGGCCTCCATTTCCGGGGAGCTGTTTTTT. Complete variable domain (other parts from reference TRBV7-2 and TRBJ2-2): GAGVSQSPSNKVTEKGKDVELRCDPISGHTALYWYRQSLGQGLEFLIYFQGNSAPDKSGLPSDRFSAERTGGSVSTLTIQRTQQEDSAVYLCASSLDRASISGELFFGEGSRLTVL.

This clonotype turned up a few times. The chain has TRBV20-1 and TRBJ2-1, with 7 bases lining up with TRBD2. Germline assignment: CDR1 DFQATT and CDR2 SNEGSKA (reference sequence). This CDR3 contains 14 residues. J was trimmed by 2 bases and V by 3 bases; bases with no gene match: 4. The CDR3 loop reads CSASASGAYNEQFF. The CDR3 DNA follows: TGCAGTGCTAGCGCTAGCGGAGCCTACAATGAGCAGTTCTTC.

There are a few counts of this clonotype. V is TRBV3-1 and J is TRBJ2-7; D gene uncertain. Germline V gives CDR1 LGHDT, CDR2 YNNKEL (reference sequence). CDR3 length: 12 amino acids. Trimming shortened V by 0 bases and J by 5 bases, and 5 bases separated the two germline ends. This CDR3 is CASSQETNEQYF. The CDR3 DNA reads as TGTGCCAGCAGCCAAGAAACCAACGAGCAGTACTTC.

This clonotype was picked up a small number of times. The chain is built from TRBV30 and TRBJ2-3, with D maybe TRBD2 (6 bases). Germline V gene lookup returns CDR1 GTSNPN and CDR2 SVGIG (reference sequence). This CDR3 region has 12 residues. V was trimmed by 4 bases and J by 5 bases, leaving 10 bases between them. The chain's CDR3 is CAWTSGVDTQYF. The DNA of the CDR3 is TGTGCCTGGACGTCGGGAGTAGATACGCAGTATTTT. The variable domain in full, with the rest retrieved from reference TRBV30 and TRBJ2-3, is SQTIHQWPATLVQPVGSPLSLECTVEGTSNPNLYWYRQAAGRGLQLLFYSVGIGQISSEVPQNLSASRPQDRQFILSSKKLLLSDSGFYLCAWTSGVDTQYFGPGTRLTVL.

The rearrangement joins TRBV7-9 to TRBJ2-3; D gene unclear. The V gene lost 11 bases and the J gene lost 6 bases, with 21 bases spanning the gap. Germline V gives CDR1 SEHNR, CDR2 FQNEAQ (reference sequence). There are 14 residues in the CDR3. In nucleotides, the CDR3 is TGTGCCTCGGTACGGACCCAGTCGTCCGATACGCAGTATTTT. Protein product: CASVRTQSSDTQYF. Drawing the rest from reference TRBV7-9 and TRBJ2-3, the complete variable domain is DTGVSQNPRHKITKRGQNVTFRCDPISEHNRLYWYRQTLGQGPEFLTYFQNEAQLEKSRLLSDRFSAERPKGSFSTLEIQRTEQGDSAMYLCASVRTQSSDTQYFGPGTRLTVL.

Only a few counts were recorded for this clonotype. The genes are TRBV18 and TRBJ2-6, with 8 bases that match TRBD1. Trimming removed 5 bases from V and 2 bases from J; junction bases left unmatched: 5. The CDR3 contains 16 residues. The germline CDR1 and CDR2 sequences are KGHSH and LQKENI. The CDR3 region is CASSSSTGAGANVLTF. CDR3 DNA sequence: TGTGCCAGCTCATCTTCGACAGGGGCTGGGGCCAACGTCCTGACTTTC.

The V and J genes are TRBV4-3 and TRBJ1-4; D may be TRBD1 (6 bases). The CDR3 is 15 amino acids. Deletions cut 5 bases from V and 6 bases from J, with 16 bases between. Germline V gene lookup returns CDR1 LGHNA and CDR2 YSLEER. CDR3 sequence: CASSVLTGRDEKLFF. DNA for the CDR3: TGCGCCAGCAGCGTACTTACAGGGAGGGATGAAAAACTGTTTTTT.

This clonotype was counted between two and nine times. This sequence joins TRBV20-1 and TRBJ2-3, with D possibly TRBD2 on 6 matching bases. The CDR3 has 12 residues. Per germline, CDR1 DFQATT and CDR2 SNEGSKA (reference sequence). The CDR3: CRTGLLTDTQYF. CDR3 nucleotides: TGCAGAACGGGACTCCTCACAGATACGCAGTATTTT.

There are a few counts of this clonotype. For the CDR3, the DNA is TGTGCCAGCTCACCACTTCAGGAGATTCAGCCCCAGCATTTT. Protein: CASSPLQEIQPQHF. The V and J genes are TRBV18 and TRBJ1-5; no firm D call. CDR1 is KGHSH, CDR2 LQKENI, per germline. This CDR3 is 14 amino acids long. V was clipped by 1 base and J by 6 bases, with 10 bases between them.

This clonotype appeared a few times. This chain connects TRBV29-1 to TRBJ2-1; 9 positions match TRBD2. Germline CDR1 SQVTM, CDR2 ANQGSEA. Germline trimming cut 2 bases from V and 4 bases from J; bases unmatched to any gene: 6. The CDR3 totals 15 residues. In DNA, the CDR3 is TGCAGCGTTGAACTGACTAGCGGAGTTTACAATGAGCAGTTCTTC. Translating gives CSVELTSGVYNEQFF.

This clonotype showed up just a few times. V is TRBV27 and J is TRBJ2-3; possibly TRBD2 for D (6 bases). CDR3 length equals 16 residues. The V and J ends lost 5 bases and 1 base respectively, with 16 bases between them. CDR1 is MNHEY and CDR2 is SMNVEV in the germline V gene (reference sequence). The CDR3 loop is CASSRGDFQGTDTQYF. CDR3 coding DNA: TGTGCCAGCAGTCGAGGGGACTTCCAGGGCACAGATACGCAGTATTTT.

This chain uses TRBV20-1 with TRBJ2-3, with D tentatively TRBD1 (6 bases). CDR3 size: 15 residues. Germline V gene lookup returns CDR1 DFQATT and CDR2 SNEGSKA (reference sequence). CDR3 coding DNA: TGCACCACCGGAGGACAGCCCATGAGCACAGATACGCAGTATTTT. Protein sequence: CTTGGQPMSTDTQYF.

The gene calls are TRBV20-1 and TRBJ2-5, with D tentatively TRBD1 (6 bases). This CDR3 has 12 amino acids. The V end was cut by 6 bases, the J end by 5 bases, with 13 bases between. Per the germline V gene, CDR1 is DFQATT and CDR2 is SNEGSKA (reference sequence). CDR3: CSANRQGETQYF. DNA of the CDR3: TGCAGTGCCAACCGTCAGGGGGAGACCCAGTACTTC.

For the CDR3, the DNA is TGTGCCAGCAGGATCGGACTAGCGGTAACCCAAGAGACCCAGTACTTC. This codes for CASRIGLAVTQETQYF. This chain uses TRBV7-2 with TRBJ2-5, with TRBD2 matching 10 bases. Germline CDR1 is SGHTA and CDR2 is FQGNSA. The CDR3 length is 16 residues. The J segment lost 1 base and the V segment lost 6 bases, leaving 8 bases of the junction unmatched.

The chain carries TRBV7-2 and TRBJ1-6; no clear D gene. Germline CDR1 is SGHTA and CDR2 is FQGNSA. The CDR3 extends over 15 amino acids. V was pared by 1 base and J by 8 bases, with 12 bases between. CDR3 sequence: CASSLDSFVDSPLHF. CDR3 DNA: TGTGCCAGCAGCTTAGACTCCTTTGTTGATTCACCCCTCCACTTT.

The J gene is TRBJ1-5, the V gene TRBV10-2; TRBD1 matches at 12 bases. Trimming removed 8 bases from V and 5 bases from J; junction bases left unmatched: 4. This CDR3 spans 14 amino acids. The V gene's germline CDR1 is WSHSY and CDR2 SAAADI. Here the CDR3 reads CASSGTGGHQPQHF. In DNA form, the CDR3 reads TGCGCCAGCTCTGGGACAGGGGGCCATCAGCCCCAGCATTTT.

The gene calls are TRBV5-1 and TRBJ2-3; D gene ambiguous. Trimming cost V 1 base and J 3 bases, with 9 bases left between them. The CDR3 runs 14 residues. CDR1 is SGHRS and CDR2 is YFSETQ in the germline V gene. The CDR3 sequence: CASSLNPATDTQYF. Written as DNA, the CDR3 is TGCGCCAGCAGCTTGAACCCAGCAACAGATACGCAGTATTTT.

This clonotype showed up just a few times. The V call is TRBV7-2, the J call TRBJ2-3; D call uncertain. The germline V gene encodes CDR1 SGHTA and CDR2 FQGNSA. The CDR3 totals 15 residues. The V end lost 3 bases, the J end lost 2 bases, and 12 bases lay between the germline ends. The CDR3 coding sequence is TGTGCCAGCAGCTTTATTTTCAGGTCCACAGATACGCAGTATTTT. The encoded protein is CASSFIFRSTDTQYF.

This chain connects TRBV6-6 to TRBJ1-1; D unresolved. The germline gives CDR1 MNHNY, CDR2 SVGAGI (reference sequence). The CDR3 is 13 amino acids. Trimming cost V 7 bases and J 8 bases, with 17 bases left between them. The CDR3 loop reads CASTSGGSREAFF. The CDR3 nucleotides are TGTGCCAGCACCTCCGGCGGGTCTCGGGAAGCTTTCTTT.

J is TRBJ2-3 and V is TRBV6-1, with D possibly matching TRBD1 (6 bases). With 6 bases removed from V and 0 bases from J, the gap between germline ends came to 16 bases. The CDR3 covers 16 residues. From germline, CDR1 is MNHNS and CDR2 SASEGT. CDR3 nucleotides: TGTGCCAGCAGGGGGGCAGGGTATACTAGCACAGATACGCAGTATTTT. Translated, it gives CASRGAGYTSTDTQYF.

This clonotype was counted many times. CDR3 region: CASSLSGLAGEYEQYF. CDR3 DNA sequence: TGTGCCAGCAGTCTATCAGGACTAGCGGGTGAATACGAGCAGTACTTC. V gene TRBV28 combines with J gene TRBJ2-7, with 11 nucleotides matching TRBD2. Unmatched junction bases numbered 10, after V lost 5 bases and J lost 4 bases. The CDR3 has 16 amino acids. The V gene's germline CDR1 is MDHEN and CDR2 SYDVKM.

The chain joins TRBV7-2 to TRBJ2-1; D gene unclear. V lost 1 base, J lost 9 bases, and 13 bases lay in between. Germline CDR1 is SGHTA and CDR2 is FQGNSA. The CDR3 length is 14 residues. The CDR3 sequence: CASSLESSSSEQFF. The CDR3 nucleotides are TGTGCCAGCAGCTTAGAATCCAGTTCGAGTGAGCAGTTCTTC.

This clonotype has a handful of counts. The chain combines TRBV7-2 with TRBJ2-1, with 7 bases lining up with TRBD2. From germline, CDR1 is SGHTA and CDR2 FQGNSA. This CDR3 contains 14 residues. The junction had 9 bases not matched to a gene; V was cut back by 9 bases and J by 4 bases. The CDR3 sequence: CASTSGNRYNEQFF. As DNA, the CDR3 is TGTGCCAGTACGAGCGGGAACAGGTACAATGAGCAGTTCTTC.

This clonotype has a handful of counts. The genes are TRBV5-6 and TRBJ2-3; D perhaps matches TRBD1 (7 bases). The CDR3 covers 15 residues. CDR1 SGHDT and CDR2 YYEEEE come from the germline V gene. Deletions cut 3 bases from V and 2 bases from J, with 13 bases between. The CDR3 loop reads CASSSGGTDTDTQYF. The CDR3 DNA reads as TGTGCCAGCAGCTCTGGGGGGACAGACACAGATACGCAGTATTTT.

V usage is TRBV6-1 and J usage is TRBJ2-3; 8 bases line up with TRBD1. The CDR3 has 16 residues. The germline gives CDR1 MNHNS, CDR2 SASEGT. Trimming removed 6 bases from V and 4 bases from J; junction bases left unmatched: 12. The CDR3 reads CASSLTTGTGSDTQYF. The CDR3 DNA follows: TGTGCCAGCAGCTTGACGACCGGGACAGGTTCAGATACGCAGTATTTT.

The chain has TRBV7-9 and TRBJ2-5; 7 bases line up with TRBD1. Germline assignment: CDR1 SEHNR and CDR2 FQNEAQ (reference sequence). This CDR3 spans 14 amino acids. The junction had 7 bases not matched to a gene; V was cut back by 5 bases and J by 4 bases. CDR3 sequence reads: CASSIDRVRETQYF. The CDR3 DNA follows: TGTGCCAGCAGCATAGACAGGGTCCGAGAGACCCAGTACTTC.

The rearrangement joins TRBV18 to TRBJ1-1, with 7 bases matching TRBD1. With 0 bases clipped from V and 11 bases from J, the junction kept 6 bases outside the gene matches. Germline V lookup: CDR1 KGHSH, CDR2 LQKENI. The CDR3 contains 13 residues. CDR3 loop: CASSPPGAGGAFF. The CDR3 coding sequence is TGTGCCAGCTCACCACCGGGGGCAGGGGGGGCTTTCTTT.

The rearrangement uses TRBV5-1 and TRBJ1-4; D possibly corresponds to TRBD1 (5 bases). Germline V gene data show CDR1 as SGHRS and CDR2 as YFSETQ. This CDR3 is 14 amino acids long. The ends were cut back, 0 bases at V and 8 bases at J, with 11 bases in the middle. The CDR3 is CASSLAGGGEKLFF. The CDR3 nucleotides read TGCGCCAGCAGCTTGGCAGGTGGGGGAGAAAAACTGTTTTTT.

This clonotype was counted between two and nine times. The V and J genes are TRBV30 and TRBJ1-4; possible D gene TRBD1, 5 bases. The CDR3 length is 13 residues. V was shortened by 1 base and J by 6 bases, with 9 bases between the two germline ends. CDR1 GTSNPN and CDR2 SVGIG come from the germline V gene (reference sequence). In nucleotides, the CDR3 is TGTGCCTGGAGTGATGGGACCTATGAAAAACTGTTTTTT. This translates into CAWSDGTYEKLFF. Using reference TRBV30 and TRBJ1-4 for the parts outside the CDR3, the full variable domain is SQTIHQWPATLVQPVGSPLSLECTVEGTSNPNLYWYRQAAGRGLQLLFYSVGIGQISSEVPQNLSASRPQDRQFILSSKKLLLSDSGFYLCAWSDGTYEKLFFGSGTQLSVL.

This clonotype was recorded many times. CDR3 residues: CSARGGTGNTGELFF. The CDR3 nucleotides are TGCAGTGCTAGGGGGGGGACAGGAAACACCGGGGAGCTGTTTTTT. The chain uses TRBV20-1 and TRBJ2-2; D is possibly TRBD1 (8 bases). CDR1 and CDR2 (germline): DFQATT, SNEGSKA (reference sequence). Trimming shortened V by 3 bases and J by 2 bases, and 13 bases separated the two germline ends. The CDR3 totals 15 residues.